The table lists the clone carrying this TCR beta chain with a count of one. Using immunoSEQ multiplex PCR, the repertoire was profiled, and TCRdb retains in-frame clones only, with some absent. The sample records fewer than 250,000 clones, more than 75% being singletons. The sample is drawn from a study of blood T cell repertoires in COVID-19. Germline CDR1 reads LGHDT; CDR2 reads YNNKEL (reference sequence). The trim removed 1 base at V and 9 bases at J, leaving 3 bases unmatched. The CDR3 runs to 13 residues. The rearrangement uses TRBV3-1 (or the pseudogene TRBV3-2) and TRBJ1-1; 9 nucleotides match TRBD1. This receptor was obtained from a woman aged 50 to 65 who had recovered from COVID-19. Sequencing input: PBMCs or T cells enriched from blood (not recorded which). CDR3 DNA sequence: TGTGCCAGCAGCCAAGCTGACAGGGGGAAAGCTTTCTTT. Encoded protein: CASSQADRGKAFF.